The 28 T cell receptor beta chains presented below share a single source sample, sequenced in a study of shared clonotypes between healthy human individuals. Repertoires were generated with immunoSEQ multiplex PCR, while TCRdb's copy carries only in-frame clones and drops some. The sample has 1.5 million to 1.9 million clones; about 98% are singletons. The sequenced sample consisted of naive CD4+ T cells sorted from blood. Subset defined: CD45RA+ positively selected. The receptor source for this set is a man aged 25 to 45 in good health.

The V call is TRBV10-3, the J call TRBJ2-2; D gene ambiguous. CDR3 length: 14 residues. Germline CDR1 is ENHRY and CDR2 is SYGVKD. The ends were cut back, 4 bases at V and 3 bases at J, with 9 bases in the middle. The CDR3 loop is CAISGGGHTGELFF. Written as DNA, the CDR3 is TGTGCCATCAGTGGAGGTGGGCACACCGGGGAGCTGTTTTTT.

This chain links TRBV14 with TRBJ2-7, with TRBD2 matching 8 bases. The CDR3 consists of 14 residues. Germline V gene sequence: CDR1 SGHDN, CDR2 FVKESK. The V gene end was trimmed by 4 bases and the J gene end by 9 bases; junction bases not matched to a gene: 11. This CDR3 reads CASSPPGLVNGQYF. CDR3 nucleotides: TGTGCCAGCAGCCCCCCGGGACTAGTTAACGGGCAGTACTTC. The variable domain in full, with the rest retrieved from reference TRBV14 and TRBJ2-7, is EAGVTQFPSHSVIEKGQTVTLRCDPISGHDNLYWYRRVMGKEIKFLLHFVKESKQDESGMPNNRFLAERTGGTYSTLKVQPAELEDSGVYFCASSPPGLVNGQYFGPGTRLTVT.

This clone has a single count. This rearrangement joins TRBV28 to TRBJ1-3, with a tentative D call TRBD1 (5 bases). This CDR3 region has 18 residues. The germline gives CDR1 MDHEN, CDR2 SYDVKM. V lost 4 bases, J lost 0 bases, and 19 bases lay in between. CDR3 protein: CASSSMGLALSSGNTIYF. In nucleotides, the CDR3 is TGTGCCAGCAGTTCTATGGGACTAGCCCTAAGCTCTGGAAACACCATATATTTT.

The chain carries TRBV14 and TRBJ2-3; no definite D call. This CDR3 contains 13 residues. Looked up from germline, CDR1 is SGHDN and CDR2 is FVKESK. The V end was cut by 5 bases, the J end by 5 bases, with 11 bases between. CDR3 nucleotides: TGTGCCAGCAGCTGGCAACCCGGAGATACGCAGTATTTT. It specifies CASSWQPGDTQYF.

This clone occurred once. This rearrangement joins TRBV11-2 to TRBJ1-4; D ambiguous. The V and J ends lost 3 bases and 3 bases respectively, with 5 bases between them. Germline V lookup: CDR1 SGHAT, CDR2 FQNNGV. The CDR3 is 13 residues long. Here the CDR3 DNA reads TGTGCCAGCAGCTTTGGAGCTAATGAAAAACTGTTTTTT. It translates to CASSFGANEKLFF.

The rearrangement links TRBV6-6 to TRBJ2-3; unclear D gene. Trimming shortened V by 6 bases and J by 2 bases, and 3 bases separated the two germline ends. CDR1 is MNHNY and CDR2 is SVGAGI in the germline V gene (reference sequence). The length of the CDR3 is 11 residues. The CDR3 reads CASRHTDTQYF. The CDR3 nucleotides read TGTGCCAGCAGGCACACAGATACGCAGTATTTT.

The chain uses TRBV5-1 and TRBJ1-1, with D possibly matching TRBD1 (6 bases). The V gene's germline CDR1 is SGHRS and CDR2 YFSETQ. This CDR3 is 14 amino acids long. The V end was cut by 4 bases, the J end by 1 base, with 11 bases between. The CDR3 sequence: CASSRTAGNTEAFF. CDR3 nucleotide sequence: TGCGCCAGCAGCAGGACAGCTGGGAACACTGAAGCTTTCTTT.

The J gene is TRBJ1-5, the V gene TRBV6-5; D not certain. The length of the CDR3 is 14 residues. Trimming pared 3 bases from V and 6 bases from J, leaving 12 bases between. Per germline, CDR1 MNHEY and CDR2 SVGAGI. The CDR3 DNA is TGTGCCAGCAGTTATTTGGAGGGCGGTCAGCCCCAGCATTTT. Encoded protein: CASSYLEGGQPQHF.

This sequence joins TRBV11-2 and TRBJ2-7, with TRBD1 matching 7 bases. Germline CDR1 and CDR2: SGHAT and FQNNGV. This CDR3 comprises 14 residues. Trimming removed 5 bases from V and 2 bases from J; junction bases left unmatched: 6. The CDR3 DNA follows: TGTGCCAGCAGCACCAGACAGGGACCCTACGAGCAGTACTTC. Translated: CASSTRQGPYEQYF.

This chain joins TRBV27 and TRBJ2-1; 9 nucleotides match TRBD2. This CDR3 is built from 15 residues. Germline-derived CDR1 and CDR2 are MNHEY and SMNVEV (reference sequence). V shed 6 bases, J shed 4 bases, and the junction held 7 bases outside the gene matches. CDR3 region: CASRETSGTYNEQFF. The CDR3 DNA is TGTGCCAGCAGGGAGACTAGCGGAACTTACAATGAGCAGTTCTTC.

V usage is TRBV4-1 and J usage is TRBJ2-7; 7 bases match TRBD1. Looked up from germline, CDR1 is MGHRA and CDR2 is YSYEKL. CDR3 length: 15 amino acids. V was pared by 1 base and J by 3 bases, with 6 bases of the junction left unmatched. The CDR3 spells CASSQVGTEYYEQYF. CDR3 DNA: TGCGCCAGCAGCCAAGTCGGGACAGAGTACTACGAGCAGTACTTC.

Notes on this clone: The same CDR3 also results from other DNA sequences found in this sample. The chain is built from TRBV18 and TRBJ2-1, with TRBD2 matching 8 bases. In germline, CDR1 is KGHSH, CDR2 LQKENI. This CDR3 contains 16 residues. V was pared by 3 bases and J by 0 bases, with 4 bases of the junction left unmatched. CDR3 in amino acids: CASSPLSGSSYNEQFF. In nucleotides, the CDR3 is TGTGCCAGCTCACCCCTCAGCGGGAGCTCCTACAATGAGCAGTTCTTC.

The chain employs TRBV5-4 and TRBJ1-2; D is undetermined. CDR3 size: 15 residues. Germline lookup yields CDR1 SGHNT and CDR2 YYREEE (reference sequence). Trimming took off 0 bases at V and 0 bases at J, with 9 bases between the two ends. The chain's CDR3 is CASSLEPGSNYGYTF. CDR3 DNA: TGTGCCAGCAGCTTGGAACCAGGATCTAACTATGGCTACACCTTC.

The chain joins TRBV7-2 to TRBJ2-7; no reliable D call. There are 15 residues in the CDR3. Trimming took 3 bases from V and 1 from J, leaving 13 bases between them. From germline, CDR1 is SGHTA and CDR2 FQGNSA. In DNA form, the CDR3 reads TGTGCCAGCAGCTTCCCTGAACCCGGTTCCTACGAGCAGTACTTC. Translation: CASSFPEPGSYEQYF.

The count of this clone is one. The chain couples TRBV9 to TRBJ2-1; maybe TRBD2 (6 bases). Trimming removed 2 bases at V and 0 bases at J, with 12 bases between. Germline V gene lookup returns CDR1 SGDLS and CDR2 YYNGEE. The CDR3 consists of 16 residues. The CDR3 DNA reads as TGTGCCAGCAGCGTGAGGCGGGGAAGCTCCTACAATGAGCAGTTCTTC. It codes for CASSVRRGSSYNEQFF.

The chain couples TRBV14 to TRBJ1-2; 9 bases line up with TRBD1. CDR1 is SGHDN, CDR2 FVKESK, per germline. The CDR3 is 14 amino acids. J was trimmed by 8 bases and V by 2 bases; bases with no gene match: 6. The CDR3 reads CASSQQTGGLGYTF. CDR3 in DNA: TGTGCCAGCAGCCAACAGACAGGGGGACTGGGCTACACCTTC.

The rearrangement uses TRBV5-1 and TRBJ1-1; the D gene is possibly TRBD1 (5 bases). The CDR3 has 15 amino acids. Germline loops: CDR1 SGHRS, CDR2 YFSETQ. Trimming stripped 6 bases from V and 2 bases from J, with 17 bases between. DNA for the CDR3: TGCGCCAGCACGACTACCAAGGGGTTAAACACTGAAGCTTTCTTT. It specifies CASTTTKGLNTEAFF.

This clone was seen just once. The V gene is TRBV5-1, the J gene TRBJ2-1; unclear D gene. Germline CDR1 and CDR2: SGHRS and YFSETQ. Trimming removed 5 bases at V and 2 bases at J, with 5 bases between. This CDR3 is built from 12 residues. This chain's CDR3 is CASRPTYNEQFF. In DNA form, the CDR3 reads TGCGCCAGCAGGCCAACCTACAATGAGCAGTTCTTC.

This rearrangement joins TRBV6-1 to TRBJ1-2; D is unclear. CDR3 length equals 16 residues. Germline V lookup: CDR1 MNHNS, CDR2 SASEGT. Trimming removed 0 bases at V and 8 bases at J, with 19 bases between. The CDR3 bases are TGTGCCAGCAGTGAAGCAACCGGACGCCCCTATGGCGGCTACACCTTC. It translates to CASSEATGRPYGGYTF.

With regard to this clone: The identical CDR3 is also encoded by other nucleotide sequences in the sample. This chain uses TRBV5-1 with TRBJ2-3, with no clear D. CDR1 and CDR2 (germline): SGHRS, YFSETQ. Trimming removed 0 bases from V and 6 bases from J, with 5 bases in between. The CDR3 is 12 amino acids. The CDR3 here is CASSLEVDTQYF. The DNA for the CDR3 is TGCGCCAGCAGCTTGGAAGTGGATACGCAGTATTTT.

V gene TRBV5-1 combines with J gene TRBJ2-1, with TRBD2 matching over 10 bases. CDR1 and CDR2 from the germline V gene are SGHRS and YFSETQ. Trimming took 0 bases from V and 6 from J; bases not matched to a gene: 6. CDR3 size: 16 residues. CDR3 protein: CASSLDPAGGGNEQFF. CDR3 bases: TGCGCCAGCAGCTTGGACCCAGCGGGAGGGGGCAATGAGCAGTTCTTC. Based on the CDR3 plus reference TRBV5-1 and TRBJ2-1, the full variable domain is KAGVTQTPRYLIKTRGQQVTLSCSPISGHRSVSWYQQTPGQGLQFLFEYFSETQRNKGNFPGRFSGRQFSNSRSEMNVSTLELGDSALYLCASSLDPAGGGNEQFFGPGTRLTVL.

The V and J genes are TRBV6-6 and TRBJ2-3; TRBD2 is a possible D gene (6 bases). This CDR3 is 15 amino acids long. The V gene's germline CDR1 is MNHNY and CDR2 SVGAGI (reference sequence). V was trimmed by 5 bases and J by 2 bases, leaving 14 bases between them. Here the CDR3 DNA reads TGTGCCAGCAGTCTCACGGGCGGGGCCACAGATACGCAGTATTTT. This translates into CASSLTGGATDTQYF.

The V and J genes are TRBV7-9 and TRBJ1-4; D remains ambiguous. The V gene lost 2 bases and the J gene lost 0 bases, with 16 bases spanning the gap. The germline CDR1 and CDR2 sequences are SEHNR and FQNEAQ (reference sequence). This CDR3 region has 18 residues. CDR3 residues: CASSLPDLGPATNEKLFF. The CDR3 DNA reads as TGTGCCAGCAGCTTACCCGATCTTGGCCCCGCAACTAATGAAAAACTGTTTTTT.

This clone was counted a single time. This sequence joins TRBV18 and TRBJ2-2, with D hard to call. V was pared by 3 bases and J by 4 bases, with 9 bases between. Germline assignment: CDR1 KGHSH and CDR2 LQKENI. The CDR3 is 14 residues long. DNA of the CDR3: TGTGCCAGCTCACCGGATGGTGTCACCGGGGAGCTGTTTTTT. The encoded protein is CASSPDGVTGELFF.

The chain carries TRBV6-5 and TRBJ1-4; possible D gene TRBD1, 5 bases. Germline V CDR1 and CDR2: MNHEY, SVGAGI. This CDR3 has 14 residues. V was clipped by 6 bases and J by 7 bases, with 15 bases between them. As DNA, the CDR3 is TGTGCCAGCAGGGGGAGGGGCGCGAGTGAAAAACTGTTTTTT. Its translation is CASRGRGASEKLFF.

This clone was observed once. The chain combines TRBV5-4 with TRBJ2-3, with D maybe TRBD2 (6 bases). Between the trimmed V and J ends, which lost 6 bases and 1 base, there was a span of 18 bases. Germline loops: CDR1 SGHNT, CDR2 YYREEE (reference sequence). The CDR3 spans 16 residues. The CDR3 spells CASKTGGDFRTDTQYF. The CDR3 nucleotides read TGTGCCAGCAAGACTGGCGGGGATTTCCGCACAGATACGCAGTATTTT. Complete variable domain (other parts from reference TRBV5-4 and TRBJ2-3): ETGVTQSPTHLIKTRGQQVTLRCSSQSGHNTVSWYQQALGQGPQFIFQYYREEENGRGNFPPRFSGLQFPNYSSELNVNALELDDSALYLCASKTGGDFRTDTQYFGPGTRLTVL.

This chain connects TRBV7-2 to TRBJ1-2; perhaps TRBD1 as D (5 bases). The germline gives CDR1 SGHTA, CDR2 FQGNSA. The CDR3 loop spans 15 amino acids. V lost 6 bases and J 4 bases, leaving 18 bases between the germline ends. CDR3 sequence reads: CASSIGEGSGYGYTF. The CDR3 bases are TGTGCCAGCAGTATCGGCGAGGGGAGTGGCTATGGCTACACCTTC.

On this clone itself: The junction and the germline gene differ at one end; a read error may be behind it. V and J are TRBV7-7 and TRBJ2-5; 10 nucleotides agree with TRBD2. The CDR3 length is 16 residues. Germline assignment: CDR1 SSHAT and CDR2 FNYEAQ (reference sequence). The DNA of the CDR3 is TGTGCTAGCAGCTTATTGGCTAGCGGGAGATCTGAGACCCAGTACTTC. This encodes CASSLLASGRSETQYF.